These T cell receptor beta chains were read from a single sample in a study of T cells in Graves' hyperthyroidism and ophthalmopathy. MiXCR, run by TCRdb on the multiplex PCR reads, gives a single entry per CDR3 protein. The data show approximately 600,000 distinct CDR3 sequences, approximately 15% seen once. Sequences were obtained from blood. The receptors were sampled from a woman in her forties with Graves' ophthalmopathy. CDR3s include the opening cysteine and the closing phenylalanine or tryptophan. The D gene is left open where the match is weak. Clone size is given as how often the clone was seen (once, few, many) or a class if it is expanded.

j_call v_call d_call clone_size cdr3_aa cdr3_nt
TRBJ1-1 TRBV28 . many CASSFKNTEAFF TGTGCCAGCAGTTTTAAGAACACTGAAGCTTTCTTT
TRBJ2-7 TRBV12-3/TRBV12-4 TRBD2 many CASSLRATSGSSYEQYF TGTGCCAGCAGTTTAAGGGCGACTAGCGGGAGCTCCTACGAGCAGTACTTC
TRBJ2-7 TRBV6-2/TRBV6-3 TRBD1 many CASSSYRTGYEQYF TGTGCCAGCAGCTCTTACCGGACAGGGTACGAGCAGTACTTC
TRBJ2-7 TRBV6-2/TRBV6-3 . many CASSYYIDEQYF TGTGCCAGCAGTTATTATATTGACGAGCAGTACTTC
TRBJ1-5 TRBV6-2/TRBV6-3 . few CASSPILQTATYSNQPQHF TGTGCCAGCAGCCCGATACTACAGACAGCAACCTATAGCAATCAGCCCCAGCATTTT
TRBJ2-5 TRBV6-2/TRBV6-3 . many CASSYGAEETQYF TGTGCCAGCAGTTACGGAGCGGAAGAGACCCAGTACTTC
TRBJ2-7 TRBV2 . many CASSGTTNPYEQYF TGTGCCAGCAGTGGTACAACGAACCCCTACGAGCAGTACTTC
TRBJ2-7 TRBV6-5 TRBD1 many CASSYSSGTGPNEQYF TGTGCCAGCAGTTATTCTTCCGGGACAGGGCCCAACGAGCAGTACTTC
TRBJ2-7 TRBV19 TRBD2 many CASSTFSGSHEQYF TGTGCCAGTAGTACCTTTAGCGGGAGCCACGAGCAGTACTTC
TRBJ2-7 TRBV14 TRBD2 many CASSQGASGGSYEQYF TGTGCCAGCAGCCAAGGGGCTAGCGGGGGCTCCTACGAGCAGTACTTC
TRBJ2-5 TRBV12-3/TRBV12-4 TRBD2 many CASSLGVAGEETQYF TGTGCCAGCAGTTTAGGAGTAGCGGGGGAAGAGACCCAGTACTTC
TRBJ1-2 TRBV29-1 TRBD1 few CSIRTGTVYGYTF TGCAGCATCCGAACCGGGACAGTCTATGGCTACACCTTC
TRBJ2-6 TRBV28 . many CASSLRTPRVRSGANVLTF TGTGCCAGCAGTTTACGTACTCCTCGGGTTCGGTCTGGGGCCAACGTCCTGACTTTC
TRBJ2-7 TRBV7-8 TRBD1 few CASSSQGETYEQYF TGTGCCAGCAGCAGCCAGGGGGAAACCTACGAGCAGTACTTC
TRBJ1-6 TRBV10-3 . many CAISSEGSPLHF TGTGCCATCAGCTCCGAAGGATCACCCCTCCACTTT
TRBJ2-4 TRBV14 . many CASSQSGGNIQYF TGTGCCAGCAGCCAGAGTGGGGGCAACATTCAGTACTTC
TRBJ2-5 TRBV20-1 TRBD1 many CSATRGTGQETQYF TGCAGTGCTACCCGCGGGACAGGGCAAGAGACCCAGTACTTC
TRBJ2-2 TRBV19 TRBD2 many CASRGLAGVTGELFF TGTGCCAGTAGGGGACTAGCGGGAGTCACCGGGGAGCTGTTTTTT